One and the same sample provided the 18 T cell receptor beta chains below, sequenced in a study of tumor-infiltrating lymphocytes in primary liver carcinoma. Scientists recovered RNA and DNA together from roughly 18-30 mg of unsorted bulk tissue. Constant-region priming of 500 ng total RNA yielded TCR beta cDNA. Libraries of TCR beta came from three nested multiplex PCR rounds with slightly modified ARM-PCR. Running roughly 10 cycles apiece, the first two PCR rounds relied on TRBV1-TRBV30 forward primers together with a C-beta reverse primer. TCRdb ran MiXCR on the multiplex PCR reads and lists one entry per CDR3 protein. The sample has about 120,000 distinct CDR3 sequences; 65% to 75% are singletons. What was sequenced was tumor-adjacent normal liver tissue. The receptor set was obtained from a woman aged 55-70 years with primary liver carcinoma and hepatitis B virus infection.

A word on this clonotype: Just one base apart from a much larger clone, this may be a read error. This chain uses TRBV30 with TRBJ2-1; D is perhaps TRBD2 (5 bases). CDR3 size: 16 residues. Germline CDR1 GTSNPN, CDR2 SVGIG (reference sequence). The ends were cut back, 4 bases at V and 5 bases at J, with 21 bases in the middle. As DNA, the CDR3 is TGTGCCTGGAACCCCTCCGACGGGGTGGTGAACAATGAGCAGTTCTTC. Encoded protein: CAWNPSDGVVNNEQFF.

Note on this clonotype: One base away lies a much larger clone, so this may be a sequencing read error. V usage is TRBV30 and J usage is TRBJ2-1; D tentatively reads TRBD1 or TRBD2 (5 bases each). Looked up from germline, CDR1 is GTSNPN and CDR2 is SVGIG (reference sequence). The CDR3 spans 15 residues. The germline V and J ends were trimmed by 2 bases and 5 bases, with 16 bases remaining between them. DNA of the CDR3: TGTGCCTGGAGTAGAGGGCAGGGCACCCACAATGAGCAGTTCTTC. Translating gives CAWSRGQGTHNEQFF.

The rearrangement links TRBV14 to TRBJ2-3; D ambiguous. CDR3 size: 16 residues. Germline V CDR1 and CDR2: SGHDN, FVKESK. The CDR3 sequence is CARSPLQMKSTDTQYF. The DNA for the CDR3 is TGTGCTAGGAGCCCCCTCCAGATGAAAAGCACAGATACGCAGTATTTT. Combining the CDR3 with reference TRBV14 and TRBJ2-3 gives the whole variable domain EAGVTQFPSHSVIEKGQTVTLRCDPISGHDNLYWYRRVMGKEIKFLLHFVKESKQDESGMPNNRFLAERTGGTYSTLKVQPAELEDSGVYFCARSPLQMKSTDTQYFGPGTRLTVL.

A remark on this clonotype: Its ends do not fully match the called genes, so a read error is possible. The V and J genes are TRBV29-1 and TRBJ2-1; the D gene is possibly TRBD2 (5 bases). Germline CDR1 is SQVTM and CDR2 is ANQGSEA. The CDR3 runs 12 residues. CDR3 amino acids: CSVEDLLLERLF. The CDR3 nucleotides read TGCAGCGTTGAAGATCTGTTGCTGGAGCGGCTCTTC.

On this clonotype: Compared with germline, one end of the junction differs, possibly owing to a read error. The chain links TRBV29-1 to TRBJ2-7, with 10 nucleotides matching TRBD1. The CDR3 extends over 13 amino acids. CDR1 is SQVTM and CDR2 is ANQGSEA in the germline V gene. In nucleotides, the CDR3 is TGCAGCGTAACTGGACAGGGGGTACGCGAGCAGAACTTC. Protein sequence: CSVTGQGVREQNF.

Remarks on this clonotype: A junction boundary mismatches the germline segment, possibly from a read error. The chain carries TRBV29-1 and TRBJ1-4, with 8 bases that match TRBD1. Germline CDR1 reads SQVTM; CDR2 reads ANQGSEA. The CDR3 extends over 17 amino acids. CDR3 DNA sequence: TGCAGCGTTATGGACCCCCGACAGGGGAGCGCTAATGGAAAACTGTTTTTT. This codes for CSVMDPRQGSANGKLFF. Full variable domain (remainder filled in from reference TRBV29-1 and TRBJ1-4): SAVISQKPSRDICQRGTSLTIQCQVDSQVTMMFWYRQQPGQSLTLIATANQGSEATYESGFVIDKFPISRPNLTFSTLTVSNMSPEDSSIYLCSVMDPRQGSANGKLFFGSGTQLSVL.

This clonotype was counted a single time. A read error may account for a junction end that differs from germline. This chain joins TRBV4-1 and TRBJ1-5; D is ambiguous. The CDR3 sequence is 16 residues long. Germline values: CDR1 MGHRA, CDR2 YSYEKL. The CDR3 nucleotides are TGCGCCAGCAACCAAGCCGGAACACTCGTGGGTCAGCCCCAGCATTTT. It specifies CASNQAGTLVGQPQHF.

Remarks on this clonotype: This may arise from a read error, as a much more abundant clone is one base away. The CDR3 DNA follows: TGTGCCAGCAGCCCGATGCTGGCTAGCGGGAGGGACAATGAGCATTTCTTC. As protein: CASSPMLASGRDNEHFF. J is TRBJ2-1 and V is TRBV7-9; 12 bases fit TRBD2. Germline assignment: CDR1 SEHNR and CDR2 FQNEAQ (reference sequence). The CDR3 is made up of 17 amino acids.

For this clonotype: Given a much more abundant clone one base away, this may be a read error. The rearrangement uses TRBV10-3 and TRBJ2-5; D is uncertain. The CDR3 loop spans 16 amino acids. Germline lookup yields CDR1 ENHRY and CDR2 SYGVKD. CDR3 amino acids: CTISDQGYGSQETQYF. The CDR3 nucleotides read TGTACCATCAGTGACCAAGGTTACGGAAGCCAAGAGACCCAGTACTTC.

The sample holds many counts of this clonotype. The chain employs TRBV5-4 and TRBJ2-7; 7 nucleotides line up with TRBD1. Germline V gene data show CDR1 as SGHNT and CDR2 as YYREEE (reference sequence). The CDR3 runs 14 residues. J lost 3 bases, V lost 4 bases, and 7 bases had no gene match. CDR3 amino acids: CASSPRDSRYEQYF. The CDR3, as DNA: TGTGCCAGCAGCCCTAGGGACAGCCGCTACGAGCAGTACTTC.

With respect to this clonotype: It may be a read error: a sequence one base away is much more abundant. The genes are TRBV10-2 and TRBJ2-3, with TRBD2 matching over 16 bases. The CDR3 runs to 19 residues. From germline, CDR1 is WSHSY and CDR2 SAAADI. As DNA, the CDR3 is TGCGTCAGCAGACAAACGGGACTAGCGGGAGGGCCCCGCACAGATACGCAGTATTTT. Translation: CVSRQTGLAGGPRTDTQYF.

A note on this clonotype: An end of the junction differs from the germline gene, which may be a read error. The J gene is TRBJ1-1, the V gene TRBV29-1; 9 bases agree with TRBD1. Germline CDR1 and CDR2: SQVTM and ANQGSEA. The CDR3 extends over 16 amino acids. The CDR3 DNA follows: TGCAGGGTTGAAGACCCGGGACAGGGAATGGACACTGAAGCTTTCTTT. This codes for CRVEDPGQGMDTEAFF. The complete variable domain, with remaining parts taken from reference TRBV29-1 and TRBJ1-1, reads SAVISQKPSRDICQRGTSLTIQCQVDSQVTMMFWYRQQPGQSLTLIATANQGSEATYESGFVIDKFPISRPNLTFSTLTVSNMSPEDSSIYLCRVEDPGQGMDTEAFFGQGTRLTVV.

A note on this clonotype: At one end, the junction sequence differs from germline, possibly due to a read error. The rearrangement links TRBV7-9 to TRBJ2-3; the match to TRBD1 covers 7 bases. CDR1 and CDR2 from the germline V gene are SEHNR and FQNEAQ (reference sequence). The CDR3 has 17 residues. The CDR3 nucleotides read TGTGTCAGCAGCTTAGGGTACGACAGGGTGCCCGGACATACGCAGTATTTT. This codes for CVSSLGYDRVPGHTQYF.

This clonotype was counted at least ten times. The chain is built from TRBV6-2 or TRBV6-3 and TRBJ2-1; weak D call: TRBD2 (6 bases). The CDR3 has 16 residues. V lost 6 bases and J lost 0, with 15 bases in between. Per the germline V gene, CDR1 is MNHEY and CDR2 is SVGEGT. The DNA of the CDR3 is TGTGCCAGCAGCCCGGGGGACTTCAGCTCCTACAATGAGCAGTTCTTC. It specifies CASSPGDFSSYNEQFF.

A word on this clonotype: A much larger clone differs from this one at a single base, so this may be a read error. The CDR3 does not end in the conserved phenylalanine or tryptophan, so this is likely a read error. The V gene is TRBV6-2 or TRBV6-3, the J gene TRBJ2-5, with TRBD2 matching 10 bases. The germline V gene has CDR1 MNHEY and CDR2 SVGEGT. The CDR3 has 16 amino acids. The J segment lost 4 bases and the V segment lost 2 bases, leaving 7 bases of the junction unmatched. CDR3 residues: CASSYSGRASGETQYL. DNA for the CDR3: TGTGCCAGCAGTTACAGCGGGAGGGCCTCGGGAGAGACCCAGTACCTC.

This sequence joins TRBV7-9 and TRBJ2-7; tentatively, D is TRBD2 (5 bases). The CDR3 runs to 12 residues. V lost 3 bases, J lost 6 bases, and 9 bases lay in between. The germline V gene encodes CDR1 SEHNR and CDR2 FQNEAQ (reference sequence). The DNA for the CDR3 is TGTGCCAGCAGCTTTGGACTCTTCGAGCAGTACTTC. Protein: CASSFGLFEQYF.

This clonotype is medium-sized in the sample. This rearrangement joins TRBV12-3 or TRBV12-4 to TRBJ2-1; D is ambiguous. V was clipped by 5 bases and J by 15 bases, with 17 bases between them. The CDR3 is 12 residues long. Here the CDR3 DNA reads TGTGCCAGCAGTGCTCCCCAGCAAAGGCCGTTCTTC. Translating it yields CASSAPQQRPFF.

The chain combines TRBV12-3 or TRBV12-4 with TRBJ2-1; 9 nucleotides line up with TRBD2. The V and J ends lost 9 bases and 7 bases, in that order; junction bases with no gene match: 16. The CDR3 is 16 residues long. Here the CDR3 reads CASGNLRGLASNEQFF. The CDR3 nucleotides read TGTGCCAGTGGTAACCTGAGAGGACTAGCGTCTAATGAGCAGTTCTTC.